The 27 T cell receptor beta chains given below trace back to one sample, sequenced in a study of T-cell memory formation after mild COVID-19. TCRdb passed the 5' RACE reads through MiXCR, listing each CDR3 protein once. Counted here are around 62,000 distinct CDR3 sequences, approximately 30% occurring once; the ten biggest clones make up roughly 43%. The source material was PBMCs or a T cell subset sorted from them (not recorded which). All receptors derive from a man aged 18 to 35 who had mild COVID-19 (a few samples of this study predate the infection). Cell type and time point are not known.

This chain connects TRBV5-1 to TRBJ2-3, with D hard to call. The CDR3 is made up of 16 amino acids. From germline, CDR1 is SGHRS and CDR2 YFSETQ. V lost 7 bases and J 0 bases, leaving 18 bases between the germline ends. In DNA, the CDR3 is TGCGCCAGCGGCCCCAGGCGGATCCTTAGCACAGATACGCAGTATTTT. As protein: CASGPRRILSTDTQYF.

This clonotype came up a few times. V is TRBV28 and J is TRBJ2-7; D is unresolved. Between the trimmed V and J ends, which lost 5 bases and 0 bases, there was a span of 14 bases. The CDR3 is made up of 15 amino acids. Germline-derived CDR1 and CDR2 are MDHEN and SYDVKM. CDR3: CASSPLGLSSYEQYV. CDR3 in DNA: TGTGCCAGCAGTCCGCTAGGGCTGAGCTCCTACGAGCAGTACGTC.

V gene TRBV27 combines with J gene TRBJ2-7; D remains unclear. This CDR3 region has 12 residues. V lost 10 bases and J 2 bases, leaving 12 bases between the germline ends. Germline V gene data show CDR1 as MNHEY and CDR2 as SMNVEV (reference sequence). The CDR3 DNA reads TGTGCCACCCGGGCTGTGACCTACGAGCAGTACTTC. As protein: CATRAVTYEQYF.

The chain joins TRBV21-1 to TRBJ1-5; TRBD1, as called in the table, went unchecked against the DNA. TRBV21-1 corresponds to a pseudogene. CDR3 length: 15 amino acids. In DNA form, the CDR3 reads TGTGCCAGCATACCCCCCCGGGGAACCTATCAGCCCCAGCATTTT. Its protein product is CASIPPRGTYQPQHF.

This clonotype was detected a few times. This chain uses TRBV4-3 with TRBJ2-5, with 7 bases fitting TRBD2. The V gene's germline CDR1 is LGHNA and CDR2 YSLEER. The CDR3 consists of 14 residues. Germline trimming cut 0 bases from V and 5 bases from J; bases unmatched to any gene: 3. CDR3 nucleotides: TGCGCCAGCAGCCAAGAAGTCGGGGGGGAGACCCAGTACTTC. Residues: CASSQEVGGETQYF.

This clonotype was detected only a few times. This rearrangement joins TRBV27 to TRBJ2-4; TRBD1 or TRBD2 may be the D gene (6 bases each). This CDR3 region has 18 residues. Deletions cut 0 bases from V and 0 bases from J, with 15 bases between. From germline, CDR1 is MNHEY and CDR2 SMNVEV (reference sequence). Written as DNA, the CDR3 is TGTGCCAGCAGTTTATCCCCGGCCAGGGGACTAGCCAAAAACATTCAGTACTTC. The encoded protein is CASSLSPARGLAKNIQYF.

The chain couples TRBV6-2 or TRBV6-3 to TRBJ2-7, with D possibly being TRBD1 (6 bases). Per germline, CDR1 MNHEY and CDR2 SVGEGT. V lost 6 bases, J lost 5 bases, and 26 bases lay in between. The CDR3 is 17 amino acids. The CDR3 here is CASSPRGAQGPGDEQYV. The DNA of the CDR3 is TGTGCCAGCAGCCCAAGAGGGGCGCAGGGCCCAGGGGACGAGCAGTACGTC.

The chain couples TRBV27 to TRBJ2-2, with D tentatively TRBD2 (5 bases). This CDR3 has 12 amino acids. Germline CDR1 MNHEY, CDR2 SMNVEV (reference sequence). V dropped 4 bases and J dropped 6 bases, with 6 bases sitting between them. CDR3 coding DNA: TGTGCCAGCAGTTGGGGAGCCGGGGAGCTGTTTTTT. Translating it yields CASSWGAGELFF.

The chain recombines TRBV29-1 with TRBJ2-3; D gene unclear. The CDR3 loop spans 16 amino acids. V was cut by 1 base and J by 0 bases, with 14 bases left in between. Germline V gene sequence: CDR1 SQVTM, CDR2 ANQGSEA. In DNA, the CDR3 is TGCAGCGTTGAAGGCGGTGACACTACTAGCACAGATACGCAGTATTTT. Its protein product is CSVEGGDTTSTDTQYF.

The rearrangement uses TRBV7-9 and TRBJ2-3, with TRBD2 matching 7 bases. J gave up 5 bases and V 3 bases, and 5 bases lay outside the gene matches. Germline V gives CDR1 SEHNR, CDR2 FQNEAQ (reference sequence). This CDR3 spans 14 amino acids. The CDR3 here is CASSFGPSGDTQYF. The CDR3 DNA reads as TGTGCCAGCAGCTTTGGGCCTAGCGGAGATACGCAGTATTTT.

The chain recombines TRBV12-3 or TRBV12-4 with TRBJ1-5, with D hard to call. The length of the CDR3 is 13 residues. V was cut by 5 bases and J by 7 bases, with 12 bases left in between. The CDR3 is CASSVVNGQPQHF. DNA for the CDR3: TGTGCCAGCAGTGTCGTCAATGGGCAGCCCCAGCATTTT.

This sequence joins TRBV5-4 and TRBJ2-5, with 10 bases identical to TRBD2. Germline CDR1 reads SGHNT; CDR2 reads YYREEE (reference sequence). With 4 bases clipped from V and 4 bases from J, the junction kept 10 bases outside the gene matches. The CDR3 extends over 16 amino acids. The CDR3 sequence: CASSPGAGGIRETQYF. The CDR3 DNA reads as TGTGCCAGCAGCCCCGGAGCGGGGGGGATACGAGAGACCCAGTACTTC.

The V call is TRBV4-1, the J call TRBJ2-5; D may be TRBD1 (6 bases). Germline lookup yields CDR1 MGHRA and CDR2 YSYEKL. The CDR3 is 16 amino acids. Trimming cost V 4 bases and J 5 bases, with 20 bases left between them. For the CDR3, the DNA is TGCGCCAGCAGCCTTCGCCCGGCAGGGGAATTCGAGACCCAGTACTTC. It codes for CASSLRPAGEFETQYF.

V gene TRBV12-3 or TRBV12-4 combines with J gene TRBJ2-7; 7 bases align to TRBD1. This CDR3 has 12 amino acids. Trimming removed 6 bases from V and 7 bases from J; junction bases left unmatched: 6. This chain's CDR3 is CASSLQGSEQYF. As DNA, the CDR3 is TGTGCCAGCAGCCTACAGGGGAGTGAGCAGTACTTC.

The sample holds many counts of this clonotype. The CDR3 protein is CASSLVRAGKETQYF. CDR3 coding DNA: TGTGCCAGCAGCTTAGTAAGGGCAGGCAAAGAGACCCAGTACTTC. The V and J genes are TRBV7-9 and TRBJ2-5; D is unresolved. Per the germline V gene, CDR1 is SEHNR and CDR2 is FQNEAQ (reference sequence). The CDR3 covers 15 residues. The germline V and J ends were trimmed by 1 base and 3 bases, with 12 bases remaining between them.

The chain joins TRBV3-1 to TRBJ2-1; D is ambiguous. From germline, CDR1 is LGHDT and CDR2 YNNKEL (reference sequence). The CDR3 is 14 amino acids. Trimming cost V 3 bases and J 8 bases, with 14 bases left between them. The CDR3 nucleotides read TGTGCCAGCAGCCAGCCGGGTCTGGGCTATGAGCAGTTCTTC. This codes for CASSQPGLGYEQFF.

This clonotype was seen repeatedly, ten times or more. V and J are TRBV21-1 and TRBJ2-1; TRBD2, the D gene given by the table, was not confirmed from the DNA. TRBV21-1 is annotated as a pseudogene. This CDR3 is built from 14 residues. Here the CDR3 reads CASSKGKRRDEQFF. CDR3 sequence (DNA): TGTGCCAGCAGCAAAGGGAAGAGGAGGGATGAGCAGTTCTTC.

V gene TRBV2 combines with J gene TRBJ2-7; TRBD2 is a possible D gene (5 bases). Germline-derived CDR1 and CDR2 are SNHLY and FYNNEI. V was cut by 8 bases and J by 4 bases, with 9 bases left in between. This CDR3 contains 11 residues. The CDR3 spells CASGLAYEQYV. CDR3 sequence (DNA): TGTGCCAGCGGGCTAGCTTACGAGCAGTACGTC.

A few counts support this clonotype. V and J are TRBV4-1 and TRBJ2-5; tentatively, D is TRBD1 (5 bases). V was cut by 4 bases and J by 5 bases, with 20 bases left in between. This CDR3 spans 16 amino acids. CDR1 is MGHRA, CDR2 YSYEKL, per germline. CDR3 in amino acids: CASSRTSMSNRETQYF. The CDR3 DNA is TGCGCCAGCAGCCGGACAAGTATGAGCAACCGGGAGACCCAGTACTTC.

The sample holds a few counts of this clonotype. This chain joins TRBV4-1 and TRBJ1-1; D not certain. Germline V lookup: CDR1 MGHRA, CDR2 YSYEKL. The V end lost 4 bases, the J end lost 5 bases, and 14 bases lay between the germline ends. CDR3 length equals 14 residues. CDR3 region: CASSREHSGTEAFF. For the CDR3, the DNA is TGCGCCAGCAGCCGAGAGCATAGCGGAACTGAAGCTTTCTTT.

This clonotype was seen a handful of times. The chain has TRBV7-9 and TRBJ2-1; D could derive from TRBD1 or TRBD2 (5 bases each). Germline V gives CDR1 SEHNR, CDR2 FQNEAQ (reference sequence). The CDR3 runs to 15 residues. With 5 bases removed from V and 8 bases from J, the gap between germline ends came to 19 bases. The CDR3 here is CASSARGPLPDEQFF. As DNA, the CDR3 is TGTGCCAGCAGCGCCCGGGGCCCTCTCCCGGATGAGCAGTTCTTC.

For the CDR3, the DNA is TGCAGCGTTGAGGCTGAGGAGTCTAACTATGGCTACACCTTC. It specifies CSVEAEESNYGYTF. This chain uses TRBV29-1 with TRBJ1-2, with D hard to call. Germline lookup yields CDR1 SQVTM and CDR2 ANQGSEA. Trimming removed 3 bases at V and 0 bases at J, with 11 bases between. The CDR3 spans 14 residues.

The J gene is TRBJ2-3, the V gene TRBV7-9, with a possible D match to TRBD2 (6 bases). The germline V and J ends were trimmed by 4 bases and 7 bases, with 15 bases remaining between them. CDR1 is SEHNR, CDR2 FQNEAQ, per germline (reference sequence). The CDR3 spans 14 residues. Here the CDR3 reads CASSYQAGPNTQYF. CDR3 nucleotide sequence: TGTGCCAGCAGCTACCAGGCGGGGCCGAATACGCAGTATTTT.

The chain is built from TRBV6-5 and TRBJ1-2; D not resolved. Between the trimmed V and J ends, which lost 8 bases and 2 bases, there was a span of 9 bases. CDR1 and CDR2 from the germline V gene are MNHEY and SVGAGI. CDR3 length: 12 residues. Here the CDR3 DNA reads TGTGCCAGCCGGGCCCCCAACTATGGCTACACCTTC. It specifies CASRAPNYGYTF.

The chain uses TRBV6-5 and TRBJ1-1; tentative D call: TRBD1 (5 bases). The germline V and J ends were trimmed by 1 base and 10 bases, with 13 bases remaining between them. This CDR3 is 13 amino acids long. CDR1 and CDR2 (germline): MNHEY, SVGAGI. The CDR3 nucleotides are TGTGCCAGCAGTTACTTCGACGGCCAGGGAGCTTTCTTT. Amino acids: CASSYFDGQGAFF.

CDR3 DNA: TGCGCCAGCAGCTCGTCCGAGGGTGAAAATAATTCACCCCTCCACTTT. Amino acids: CASSSSEGENNSPLHF. This chain links TRBV5-1 with TRBJ1-6; D is unresolved. Between the trimmed V and J ends, which lost 3 bases and 5 bases, there was a span of 15 bases. Germline lookup yields CDR1 SGHRS and CDR2 YFSETQ. There are 16 residues in the CDR3.

This chain uses TRBV29-1 with TRBJ2-7; tentative D call: TRBD1 (6 bases). The CDR3 length is 15 residues. V was clipped by 4 bases and J by 5 bases, with 21 bases between them. Looked up from germline, CDR1 is SQVTM and CDR2 is ANQGSEA. For the CDR3, the DNA is TGCAGCGTTGGAGTCGTGGGGACACCAGAGGACGAGCAGTACTTC. This codes for CSVGVVGTPEDEQYF.